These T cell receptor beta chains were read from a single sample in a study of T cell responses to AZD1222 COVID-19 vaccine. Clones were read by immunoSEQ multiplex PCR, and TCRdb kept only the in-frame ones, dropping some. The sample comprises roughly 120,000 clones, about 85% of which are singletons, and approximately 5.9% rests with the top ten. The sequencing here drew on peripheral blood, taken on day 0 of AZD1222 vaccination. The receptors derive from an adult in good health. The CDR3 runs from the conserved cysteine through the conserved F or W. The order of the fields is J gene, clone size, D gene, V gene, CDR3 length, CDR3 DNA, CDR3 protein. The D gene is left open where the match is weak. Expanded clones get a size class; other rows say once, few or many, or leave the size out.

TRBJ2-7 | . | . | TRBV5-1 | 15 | TGCGCCAGCAGGTCGACGAGCCAAAGCTCCTACGAGCAGTACTTC | CASRSTSQSSYEQYF
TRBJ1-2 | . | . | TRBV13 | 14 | TGTGCCAGCAGCCCCAGGGCATGGGACTATGGCTACACCTTC | CASSPRAWDYGYTF
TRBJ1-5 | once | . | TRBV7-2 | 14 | TGTGCCAGCAGCCTTGGGGCCCGAAAGGGGCCCCAGCATTTT | CASSLGARKGPQHF
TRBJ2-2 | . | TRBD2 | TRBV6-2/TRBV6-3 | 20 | TGTGCCAGCAGTTACTCCCCGGGACTAGCGGGGTCGACTCGCACCGGGGAGCTGTTTTTT | CASSYSPGLAGSTRTGELFF
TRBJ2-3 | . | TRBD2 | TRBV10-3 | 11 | TGTGCCACGCTAGCGGGCGGATCGCAGTATTTT | CATLAGGSQYF
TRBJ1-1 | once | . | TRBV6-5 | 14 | TGTGCCAGCAAACTTCGGGGAGTTGACACTGAAGCTTTCTTT | CASKLRGVDTEAFF
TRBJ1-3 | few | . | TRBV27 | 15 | TGTGCCAGCAGTTTAACCAGGGGTGGAGGAAACACCATATATTTT | CASSLTRGGGNTIYF
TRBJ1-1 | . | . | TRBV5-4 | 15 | TGTGCCAGCAGCTTGGCCCGGGGGGTGAACACTGAAGCTTTCTTT | CASSLARGVNTEAFF
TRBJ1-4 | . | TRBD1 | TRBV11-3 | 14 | TGTGCCAGCAGCTCGAGTCAGGGGGGTGAAAAACTGTTTTTT | CASSSSQGGEKLFF
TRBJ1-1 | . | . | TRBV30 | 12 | TGTGCCTTTACTAGATTGAACACTGAAGCTTTCTTT | CAFTRLNTEAFF
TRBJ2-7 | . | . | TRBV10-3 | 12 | TGTGCCATCGGAGGGACAGTCGTCGAGCAGTACTTC | CAIGGTVVEQYF
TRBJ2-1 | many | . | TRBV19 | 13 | TGTGCCAGTAGTATAGACGGGTACAATGAGCAGTTCTTC | CASSIDGYNEQFF
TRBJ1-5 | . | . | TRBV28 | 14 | TGTGCCAGCAGTCCCCCAGGCCTCAATCAGCCCCAGCATTTT | CASSPPGLNQPQHF
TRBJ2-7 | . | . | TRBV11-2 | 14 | TGTGCCAGCAGCTACAGTATAAGCTCCTACGAGCAGTACTTC | CASSYSISSYEQYF
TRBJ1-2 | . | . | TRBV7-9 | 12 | TGTGCCGGCGTACAGGGTGACTATGGCTACACCTTC | CAGVQGDYGYTF
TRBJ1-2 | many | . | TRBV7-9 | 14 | TGTGCCAGCAGGCGCCCCGGGACGAACTATGGCTACACCTTC | CASRRPGTNYGYTF
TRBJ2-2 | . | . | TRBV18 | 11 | TGTGCCAGCTCACCGTCCGGGGAGCTGTTTTTT | CASSPSGELFF
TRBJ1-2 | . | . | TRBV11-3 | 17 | TGTGCCAGCAGCTTAGACGGGCCGGCAGGGGTTGACTATGGCTACACCTTC | CASSLDGPAGVDYGYTF
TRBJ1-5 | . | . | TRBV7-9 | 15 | TGTGCCAGCAGTACCTCGGCAGCCTTCAATCAGCCCCAGCATTTT | CASSTSAAFNQPQHF
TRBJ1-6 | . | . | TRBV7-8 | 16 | TGTGCCAGCAGCTTAACCGGGACCCCCGGCGCCTCACCCCTCCACTTT | CASSLTGTPGASPLHF
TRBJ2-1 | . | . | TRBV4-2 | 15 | TGTGCCAGCAGCCAAGGAAGGAGCTCCTACAATGAGCAGTTCTTC | CASSQGRSSYNEQFF
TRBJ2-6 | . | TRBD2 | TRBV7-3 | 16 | TGTGCCAGCAGCTTAAACGCGGGGGCTGGGGCCAACGTCCTGACTTTC | CASSLNAGAGANVLTF
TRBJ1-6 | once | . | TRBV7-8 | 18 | TGTGCCAGCAGCTTAGTGAGAGGAACGGGATCGGTTGATTCACCCCTCCACTTT | CASSLVRGTGSVDSPLHF
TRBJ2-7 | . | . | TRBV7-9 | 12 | TGTGCCAGCAGCTTAGCCAGATACGAGCAGTACTTC | CASSLARYEQYF
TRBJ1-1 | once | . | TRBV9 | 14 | TGTGCCAGCAGTAAGAGGACGGGGGGAACTGAAGCTTTCTTT | CASSKRTGGTEAFF
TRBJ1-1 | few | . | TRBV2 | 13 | TGTGCCAGCGGGGCGAACATTAACACTGAAGCTTTCTTT | CASGANINTEAFF
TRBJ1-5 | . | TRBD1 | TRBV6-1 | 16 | TGTGCCAGCAGTGATCTAGGACAGGGGGCGTATCAGCCCCAGCATTTT | CASSDLGQGAYQPQHF
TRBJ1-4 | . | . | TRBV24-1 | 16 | TGTGCCACCAAACCAGGAGAGGGGTCAACTAATGAAAAACTGTTTTTT | CATKPGEGSTNEKLFF
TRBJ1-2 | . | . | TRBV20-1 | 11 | TGCAGTGCTAGATCCCTAGGACAGAGAACCTTC | CSARSLGQRTF
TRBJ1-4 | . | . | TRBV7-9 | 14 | TGTGCCAGCAGTTCAGTCCGGGGCAGAGAAAAACTGTTTTTT | CASSSVRGREKLFF
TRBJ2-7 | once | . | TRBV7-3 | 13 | TGTGCCAGCAGCCTCACCGGCCAGGCCCCGCTACACTTC | CASSLTGQAPLHF
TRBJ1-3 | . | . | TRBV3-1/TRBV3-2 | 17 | TGTGCCAGCAGCCAAGTCGTTGAGCCCCCTCTAGGAAACACCATATATTTT | CASSQVVEPPLGNTIYF
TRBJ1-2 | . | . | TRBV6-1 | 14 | TGTGCCAGCAGTGAAGCTCGGGGGAACTATGGCTACACCTTC | CASSEARGNYGYTF
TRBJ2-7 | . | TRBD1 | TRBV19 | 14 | TGTGCCAGTAGGGGAGAGGGACAGGGGTCCGAGCAGTACTTC | CASRGEGQGSEQYF
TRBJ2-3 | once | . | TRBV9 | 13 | TGTGCCAGCAGCGTAGCCAGGGCAGATACGCAGTATTTT | CASSVARADTQYF
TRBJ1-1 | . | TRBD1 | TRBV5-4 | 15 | TGTGCCAGCAGCCCCCCGGGACAGTTGAACACTGAAGCTTTCTTT | CASSPPGQLNTEAFF
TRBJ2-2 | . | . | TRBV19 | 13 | TGTGCCAGCCACAGGGACCCCACCGGGGAGCTGTTTTTT | CASHRDPTGELFF
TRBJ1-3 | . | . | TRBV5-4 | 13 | TGTGCCAGCAGCTTAGGGACAAGAGACACCATATATTTT | CASSLGTRDTIYF
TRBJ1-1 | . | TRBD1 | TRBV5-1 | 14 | TGCGCCAGCAGCTTAACAGGGGTGAACACTGAAGCTTTCTTT | CASSLTGVNTEAFF
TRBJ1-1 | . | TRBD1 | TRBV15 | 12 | TGTGCCACCAGCCAGGGGGTAACTGAAGCTTTCTTT | CATSQGVTEAFF
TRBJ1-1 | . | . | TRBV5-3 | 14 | TGTGCCAGAAGCTTAGATAACAGGTCCGCTGAAGCTTTCTTT | CARSLDNRSAEAFF
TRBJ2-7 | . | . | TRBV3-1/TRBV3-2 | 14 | TGTGCCAGCAGCCAAAAGACGGTGAACTACGAGCAGTACTTC | CASSQKTVNYEQYF
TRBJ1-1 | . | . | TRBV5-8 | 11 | TGTGCCAGCAGCTGGTCGAGGGAAGCTTTCTTT | CASSWSREAFF
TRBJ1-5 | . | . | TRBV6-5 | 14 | TGTGCCAGCAGGATGGGGGGGGCCAATCAGCCCCAGCATTTT | CASRMGGANQPQHF
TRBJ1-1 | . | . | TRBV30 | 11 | TGTGCCTGGAGCTTGTACACTGAAGCTTTCTTT | CAWSLYTEAFF
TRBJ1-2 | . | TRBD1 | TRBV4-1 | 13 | TGCGCCAGCACCGGGACAGAACGCTATGGCTACACCTTC | CASTGTERYGYTF
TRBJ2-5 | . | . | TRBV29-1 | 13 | TGCAGCGTGGGGGCAGGGTACCAAGAGACCCAGTACTTC | CSVGAGYQETQYF
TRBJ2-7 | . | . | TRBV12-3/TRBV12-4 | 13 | TGTGCCAGCACCCCTCTGCTCTCGGACGAGCAGTACTTC | CASTPLLSDEQYF
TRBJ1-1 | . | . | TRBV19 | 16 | TGTGCCAGTACCCCGGGGCAGGGGAGGAGGAACACTGAAGCTTTCTTT | CASTPGQGRRNTEAFF
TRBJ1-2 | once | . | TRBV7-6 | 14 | TGTGCCAGCAGCCCTACACAGGGTGTGGGTGGCTACACCTTC | CASSPTQGVGGYTF
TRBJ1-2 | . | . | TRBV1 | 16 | TGCACCAGCAGCCAAGATCTGCCAGGGGAAAATTACGGCTACACCTTC | CTSSQDLPGENYGYTF
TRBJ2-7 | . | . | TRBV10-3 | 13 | TGTGCCATCAGTTCCAGGGGCCCCTACGAGCAGTACTTC | CAISSRGPYEQYF